This T cell receptor (beta chain) emerged from a study of blood T cell repertoires in COVID-19. The overall study: The origin of the acute and convalescent COVID-19 samples was the United States, Italy and Spain. In each case, the material was cDNA or gDNA derived from T cells, B-cell-depleted T cells, or PBMCs.

Methods used by the authors: Reference gene primer amplification gave estimated nucleated cell counts. The protocol was immunoSEQ multiplex PCR, while the TCRdb copy is restricted to in-frame clones and leaves out a portion. D and trimming were read from the DNA, whereas the V and J calls and clone size are those reported in that table. The sample holds about 160,000 clones, around 81% seen once. This TCR was sampled from a man in his 60s with active or convalescent COVID-19. Sequencing used peripheral blood.

CDR3 coding DNA: TGTGCCAGCAGTGCTAGCGGGGGGGTGCAGACCCAGTACTTC. It yields the protein CASSASGGVQTQYF. The chain links TRBV25-1 to TRBJ2-5; 12 positions match TRBD2. There are 14 residues in the CDR3. Per the germline V gene, CDR1 is MGHDK and CDR2 is SYGVNS. J gave up 6 bases and V 4 bases, and 3 bases lay outside the gene matches.